Listed here are 28 T cell receptor beta chains from one sample, sequenced in a study of blood T cells in healthy people across ages (dated by TCRdb to between 2015 and 2016). The library was produced with 5' RACE. Reads for this sample came from an Illumina HiSeq 2500. A second PCR of 7 to 11 cycles was performed with a sample-barcoded 5' primer and a J-beta primer mix. TCRdb reanalyzed the raw reads on its own, using fastp at Q25 for trimming and MiXCR for clone calling, and kept in-frame beta chains. Rows with one shared CDR3 protein collapse into an entry with the most common genes and DNA. This sample holds hundreds of thousands of distinct CDR3 sequences; about 28% were observed only once. Of the sample, approximately 14% is held by the ten largest clones. Sample: blood. The source is a woman older than 75 in good health.

Only one count was recorded for this clonotype. V is TRBV12-3 or TRBV12-4 and J is TRBJ1-3, with a weak D call TRBD1 (5 bases). This CDR3 is 12 amino acids long. V dropped 7 bases and J dropped 12 bases, with 16 bases sitting between them. DNA for the CDR3: TGTGCCAGCAAAGACCCACGGGGCTTCATATATTTT. This encodes CASKDPRGFIYF.

V is TRBV5-1 and J is TRBJ1-4; 9 nucleotides line up with TRBD1. Germline CDR1 is SGHRS and CDR2 is YFSETQ. This CDR3 region has 16 residues. With V trimmed by 4 bases and J by 7 bases, 11 bases remained unmatched. The CDR3 DNA sequence: TGCGCCAGCAGCGGCCAGACCGGGACAGGGTCTGAAAAACTGTTTTTT. Amino acid sequence: CASSGQTGTGSEKLFF. The complete variable domain, with remaining parts taken from reference TRBV5-1 and TRBJ1-4, reads KAGVTQTPRYLIKTRGQQVTLSCSPISGHRSVSWYQQTPGQGLQFLFEYFSETQRNKGNFPGRFSGRQFSNSRSEMNVSTLELGDSALYLCASSGQTGTGSEKLFFGSGTQLSVL.

The CDR3 here is CASTKGDSTDTQYF. CDR3 nucleotide sequence: TGCGCCAGCACCAAAGGGGACAGCACAGATACGCAGTATTTT. The gene calls are TRBV5-1 and TRBJ2-3; tentatively, D is TRBD1 or TRBD2 (5 bases each). Trimming stripped 6 bases from V and 0 bases from J, with 11 bases between. From germline, CDR1 is SGHRS and CDR2 YFSETQ. The CDR3 totals 14 residues.

V is TRBV2 and J is TRBJ1-1; D is unresolved. V lost 2 bases and J lost 0, with 10 bases in between. This CDR3 is 15 amino acids long. Germline CDR1 and CDR2: SNHLY and FYNNEI. CDR3 region: CASSEQPILNTEAFF. CDR3 in DNA: TGTGCCAGCAGTGAACAGCCGATATTGAACACTGAAGCTTTCTTT.

V gene TRBV14 combines with J gene TRBJ1-2, with D perhaps TRBD1 (5 bases). The CDR3 spans 12 residues. Trimming stripped 8 bases from V and 5 bases from J, with 12 bases between. The germline gives CDR1 SGHDN, CDR2 FVKESK. The CDR3 here is CASGRGGYGYTF. The CDR3 DNA is TGTGCCAGCGGCCGCGGGGGGTATGGCTACACCTTC.

This clonotype has just a few counts. The chain carries TRBV20-1 and TRBJ1-5, with D tentatively TRBD1 (6 bases). Per germline, CDR1 DFQATT and CDR2 SNEGSKA (reference sequence). The CDR3 is 17 residues long. Between the trimmed V and J ends, which lost 6 bases and 0 bases, there was a span of 21 bases. The CDR3 region has the DNA TGCAGTGCGCCGGGGGGGGGAGGGGGATATAGCAATCAGCCCCAGCATTTT. It translates to CSAPGGGGGYSNQPQHF.

In its sample, this clonotype was seen many times. The V call is TRBV20-1, the J call TRBJ2-3; D is possibly TRBD2 (5 bases). Deletions cut 7 bases from V and 4 bases from J, with 18 bases between. Germline CDR1 DFQATT, CDR2 SNEGSKA (reference sequence). CDR3 size: 14 residues. CDR3 DNA: TGCAGTGTCCCGGACTCCCGCCGAGCAGATACGCAGTATTTT. Amino acid sequence: CSVPDSRRADTQYF.

This clonotype was counted between two and nine times. The chain links TRBV12-3 or TRBV12-4 to TRBJ2-1, with D possibly matching TRBD1 (6 bases). This CDR3 region has 18 residues. Between the trimmed V and J ends, which lost 3 bases and 3 bases, there was a span of 21 bases. CDR3 bases: TGTGCCAGCAGTTTTCTTCTAGGGACAACGGGCCTCTACAATGAGCAGTTCTTC. Its protein is CASSFLLGTTGLYNEQFF.

CDR3 DNA: TGTGCCAGTGGGACACCGCCTTCCTACGAGCAGTACTTC. It yields the protein CASGTPPSYEQYF. The rearrangement links TRBV19 to TRBJ2-7, with D possibly being TRBD1 (6 bases). Germline V CDR1 and CDR2: LNHDA, SQIVND (reference sequence). The CDR3 runs to 13 residues. The germline V and J ends were trimmed by 8 bases and 1 base, with 12 bases remaining between them.

Turning to this clonotype: A much more abundant neighbour one base away suggests this may be a read error. The chain recombines TRBV20-1 with TRBJ2-7, with TRBD2 matching over 13 bases. The CDR3 extends over 14 amino acids. CDR1 and CDR2 from the germline V gene are DFQATT and SNEGSKA (reference sequence). CDR3 sequence reads: CSAKLAGGPYEQYV. CDR3 DNA sequence: TGCAGTGCCAAACTAGCGGGGGGGCCCTATGAGCAGTACGTC.

As for this clonotype: This may be a read error, as it is one base from a much larger clone. The chain joins TRBV6-6 to TRBJ1-1, with D possibly matching TRBD1 (5 bases). This CDR3 is built from 13 residues. The germline V and J ends were trimmed by 2 bases and 7 bases, with 11 bases remaining between them. CDR1 is MNHNY, CDR2 SVGAGI, per germline (reference sequence). CDR3 DNA sequence: TGTGCCAGCAGTTACCAGGGTGGAATTGAAGCTTTCTTT. Protein sequence: CASSYQGGIEAFF.

The chain links TRBV9 to TRBJ2-1; a weak D match, TRBD2 (5 bases). The CDR3 loop spans 16 amino acids. The germline gives CDR1 SGDLS, CDR2 YYNGEE. The germline V and J ends were trimmed by 0 bases and 4 bases, with 14 bases remaining between them. The CDR3 region has the DNA TGTGCCAGCAGCGTAGAAGAGGGATTCCATTACAATGAGCAGTTCTTC. Encoded protein: CASSVEEGFHYNEQFF. Full variable domain (rest looked up from reference TRBV9 and TRBJ2-1): DSGVTQTPKHLITATGQRVTLRCSPRSGDLSVYWYQQSLDQGLQFLIQYYNGEERAKGNILERFSAQQFPDLHSELNLSSLELGDSALYFCASSVEEGFHYNEQFFGPGTRLTVL.

The CDR3 spells CASSYGESTEAFF. CDR3 DNA sequence: TGTGCCAGCAGTTACGGGGAGTCCACTGAAGCTTTCTTT. The chain links TRBV6-2 or TRBV6-3 to TRBJ1-1; no clear D. CDR3 size: 13 residues. V shed 2 bases and J shed 4 bases, with 8 bases lying between them. The germline CDR1 and CDR2 sequences are MNHEY and SVGEGT.

Concerning this clonotype itself: A clone one base away is much larger, so this may be a read error. This likely comes from a read error, as the CDR3 has no conserved phenylalanine or tryptophan at its end. The chain has TRBV7-2 and TRBJ1-2; 7 bases line up with TRBD1. This CDR3 has 13 residues. The V and J ends lost 5 bases and 10 bases, in that order; junction bases with no gene match: 10. Germline CDR1 SGHTA, CDR2 FQGNSA. CDR3 sequence reads: CASSETGISDYTC. The CDR3 DNA reads as TGTGCCAGCAGCGAGACAGGGATATCGGACTACACCTGC.

This clonotype showed up many times. The chain recombines TRBV15 with TRBJ2-5; D perhaps matches TRBD1 (7 bases). The V gene's germline CDR1 is LNHNV and CDR2 YYDKDF (reference sequence). The V end lost 5 bases, the J end lost 2 bases, and 24 bases lay between the germline ends. This CDR3 contains 18 residues. CDR3 coding DNA: TGTGCCACCAGCCCAAGATACCCCCAGGGGGGTCGACAAGAGACCCAGTACTTC. This encodes CATSPRYPQGGRQETQYF.

The rearrangement uses TRBV20-1 and TRBJ2-4; D is perhaps TRBD1 (6 bases). Trimming stripped 0 bases from V and 0 bases from J, with 12 bases between. Germline CDR1 is DFQATT and CDR2 is SNEGSKA (reference sequence). There are 16 residues in the CDR3. CDR3 DNA sequence: TGCAGTGCTAGAGATCTGGGGGCCCTAGCCAAAAACATTCAGTACTTC. Its protein product is CSARDLGALAKNIQYF.

This clonotype was seen a handful of times. The chain joins TRBV2 to TRBJ1-2; no definite D call. Trimming left V 8 bases short and J 2 bases short, with 15 bases between. Germline CDR1 is SNHLY and CDR2 is FYNNEI. This CDR3 is 14 amino acids long. The CDR3 is CASVDTLKNYGYTF. CDR3 DNA sequence: TGTGCCAGCGTCGACACATTAAAGAACTATGGCTACACCTTC.

In this sample, this clonotype turned up many times. The chain carries TRBV6-1 and TRBJ1-2; TRBD1 aligns across 12 bases. V lost 5 bases to trimming and J lost 5 bases; unmatched junction nucleotides: 9. CDR1 MNHNS and CDR2 SASEGT come from the germline V gene. This CDR3 contains 16 residues. The DNA for the CDR3 is TGTGCCAGCAGTACCGGGACAGGGGGCGTTGGGTATGGCTACACCTTC. This gives the protein CASSTGTGGVGYGYTF.

The chain uses TRBV30 and TRBJ2-7, with a possible D match to TRBD2 (6 bases). The CDR3 length is 11 residues. V gave up 3 bases and J gave up 7 bases, with 10 bases separating them. In germline, CDR1 is GTSNPN, CDR2 SVGIG (reference sequence). The CDR3 spells CAWRGLGEQYF. In DNA, the CDR3 is TGTGCCTGGAGGGGACTTGGTGAGCAGTACTTC.

This clonotype was recorded many times. One junction end disagrees with the germline gene, perhaps due to a read error. The chain carries TRBV5-6 and TRBJ1-1; D possibly corresponds to TRBD1 (6 bases). Per germline, CDR1 SGHDT and CDR2 YYEEEE. The CDR3 contains 12 residues. CDR3 nucleotide sequence: TGTGCCAGCGACAGCAGGGGAGATGAACCTTTCTTT. This codes for CASDSRGDEPFF.

Comment on this clonotype: At one of its ends the junction is not consistent with the germline gene, which may arise from a read error. The rearrangement links TRBV6-1 to TRBJ1-1, with D possibly matching TRBD1 (6 bases). Germline V gene sequence: CDR1 MNHNS, CDR2 SASEGT. The length of the CDR3 is 14 residues. CDR3 in amino acids: CVSGRGGGDTEAFF. For the CDR3, the DNA is TGTGTCAGCGGGCGGGGGGGCGGCGACACTGAAGCTTTCTTT.

This clonotype was observed at least ten times. The rearrangement uses TRBV5-1 and TRBJ2-1, with 10 bases that match TRBD1. Germline loops: CDR1 SGHRS, CDR2 YFSETQ. This CDR3 is built from 15 residues. The V segment lost 0 bases and the J segment 15 bases; nucleotides outside the gene matches: 12. The CDR3 protein is CASSLDGTGDGIRFF. Here the CDR3 DNA reads TGCGCCAGCAGCTTGGACGGGACAGGGGATGGTATACGGTTCTTC.

With regard to this clonotype: A much larger clone lies a single base off, so this may be a read error. The rearrangement joins TRBV6-1 to TRBJ2-7; D unclear. V was shortened by 5 bases and J by 7 bases, with 12 bases between the two germline ends. The germline CDR1 and CDR2 sequences are MNHNS and SASEGT. The CDR3 has 12 amino acids. CDR3 nucleotides: TGTGCCAGCAGTTCCCAGTACAATGAGCAGTACTTC. Its translation: CASSSQYNEQYF.

The V gene is TRBV5-1, the J gene TRBJ1-2, with TRBD1 matching over 7 bases. V lost 0 bases to trimming and J lost 5 bases; unmatched junction nucleotides: 7. Germline loops: CDR1 SGHRS, CDR2 YFSETQ. The CDR3 runs to 15 residues. The CDR3, as DNA: TGCGCCAGCAGCTTGGATGGGACAGAGGCTTATGGCTACACCTTC. This translates into CASSLDGTEAYGYTF.

This clonotype was seen at least ten times. The chain carries TRBV7-9 and TRBJ1-4; no clear D. Between the trimmed V and J ends, which lost 8 bases and 5 bases, there was a span of 15 bases. The germline V gene has CDR1 SEHNR and CDR2 FQNEAQ (reference sequence). This CDR3 is 14 amino acids long. CDR3 DNA sequence: TGTGCCAGCGGACGGACTTCCCGAAATGAAAAACTGTTTTTT. Its protein is CASGRTSRNEKLFF.

About this clonotype itself: This may be a read error, as it is one base from a much larger clone. This rearrangement joins TRBV2 to TRBJ2-7; no clear D. Germline CDR1 reads SNHLY; CDR2 reads FYNNEI. The V and J ends lost 6 bases and 2 bases respectively, with 14 bases between them. The CDR3 has 14 residues. CDR3 in DNA: TGTGCCAGCAGGGCGTTAACAGAGACCTACGAGCAGTACTTC. This encodes CASRALTETYEQYF.

Remarks on this clonotype: A much more abundant neighbour one base away suggests this may be a read error. The chain combines TRBV2 with TRBJ2-3, with 11 bases that match TRBD1. The CDR3 totals 15 residues. CDR1 and CDR2 (germline): SNHLY, FYNNEI. The CDR3 DNA sequence: TGTGCCAGCACTAGAGGACAGGGGGCCACAGATACGCGGTATTTT. As protein: CASTRGQGATDTRYF.

The genes are TRBV7-2 and TRBJ2-1; TRBD2 agrees at 7 bases. The germline V gene has CDR1 SGHTA and CDR2 FQGNSA. This CDR3 is built from 14 residues. Unmatched junction bases numbered 3, after V lost 5 bases and J lost 2 bases. The CDR3: CASSPSGAYNEQFF. CDR3 nucleotides: TGTGCCAGCAGCCCTAGCGGAGCCTACAATGAGCAGTTCTTC. Variable domain in full (rest from reference TRBV7-2 and TRBJ2-1): GAGVSQSPSNKVTEKGKDVELRCDPISGHTALYWYRQSLGQGLEFLIYFQGNSAPDKSGLPSDRFSAERTGGSVSTLTIQRTQQEDSAVYLCASSPSGAYNEQFFGPGTRLTVL.